The text below deals with one T cell receptor beta chain. The data belong to a study of T cell responses to AZD1222 COVID-19 vaccine. The assay was immunoSEQ multiplex PCR, and TCRdb's table has in-frame clones only and misses some. The repertoire holds more than 75,000 clones, with 85% to 90% as singletons. The TCR comes from an adult in good health. Here the sequenced sample was peripheral blood, taken on day 0 of AZD1222 vaccination.

The CDR3: CASSRTYAVGYGYTF. Here the CDR3 DNA reads TGTGCCAGCAGCAGAACCTATGCGGTTGGCTATGGCTACACCTTC. The V call is TRBV4-2, the J call TRBJ1-2; D remains ambiguous. Germline assignment: CDR1 LGHNA and CDR2 YNFKEQ. The CDR3 loop spans 15 amino acids. Trimming stripped 5 bases from V and 4 bases from J, with 17 bases between.